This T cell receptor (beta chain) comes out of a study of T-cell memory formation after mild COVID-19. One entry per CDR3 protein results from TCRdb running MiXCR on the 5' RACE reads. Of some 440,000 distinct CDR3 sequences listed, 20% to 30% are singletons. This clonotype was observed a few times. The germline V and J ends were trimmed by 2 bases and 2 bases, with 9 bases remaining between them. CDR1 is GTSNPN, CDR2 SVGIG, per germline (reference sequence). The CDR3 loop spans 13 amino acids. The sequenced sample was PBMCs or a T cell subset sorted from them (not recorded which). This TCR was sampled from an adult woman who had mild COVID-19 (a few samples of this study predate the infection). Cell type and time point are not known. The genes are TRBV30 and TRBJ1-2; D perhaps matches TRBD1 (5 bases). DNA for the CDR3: TGTGCCTGGAGTCGGGACGAAAACTATGGCTACACCTTC. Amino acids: CAWSRDENYGYTF.